The 17 T cell receptor beta chains presented below share a single source sample, sequenced in a study of PD-1 blockade in classical Hodgkin lymphoma. Some clones are missing from TCRdb's copy, which holds only in-frame ones; the method was immunoSEQ multiplex PCR. This table holds tens of thousands of clones, less than 95% found once. The sample's time point: cycle 4 day 1 (C4D1), after 6 weeks of nivolumab. Every patient was affected by relapse after autologous stem cell transplantation, while exposure to brentuximab vedotin was not uniform. The source material was peripheral blood mononuclear cells (PBMCs), sampled before the fourth cycle of nivolumab. The receptors stem from a human donor with classical Hodgkin lymphoma.

The V and J genes are TRBV13 and TRBJ1-3; 8 bases fit TRBD1. V lost 5 bases and J lost 0; bases outside the gene matches: 6. The CDR3 has 16 residues. Germline CDR1 is PRHDT and CDR2 is FYEKMQ (reference sequence). CDR3 loop: CASSPGGQVSGNTIYF. Written as DNA, the CDR3 is TGTGCCAGCAGCCCAGGGGGACAGGTCTCTGGAAACACCATATATTTT.

The V gene is TRBV6-5, the J gene TRBJ2-1; the D is unclear. Trimming took 2 bases from V and 4 from J, leaving 12 bases between them. The CDR3 is made up of 15 amino acids. CDR1 and CDR2 (germline): MNHEY, SVGAGI. CDR3 nucleotide sequence: TGTGCCAGCAGTTACGTCGATCGGCCTTACAATGAGCAGTTCTTC. Its protein is CASSYVDRPYNEQFF.

The chain joins TRBV7-2 to TRBJ1-4; TRBD1 agrees at 8 bases. From germline, CDR1 is SGHTA and CDR2 FQGNSA. The V and J ends lost 3 bases and 7 bases, in that order; junction bases with no gene match: 4. The CDR3 is 14 amino acids. DNA of the CDR3: TGTGCCAGCAGCTTGGGGACAGGTTTTGAAAAACTGTTTTTT. Amino acids: CASSLGTGFEKLFF.

This clone has a single count. The chain carries TRBV6-1 and TRBJ1-6; D gene uncertain. V shed 4 bases and J shed 4 bases, with 14 bases lying between them. Germline-derived CDR1 and CDR2 are MNHNS and SASEGT. This CDR3 spans 16 amino acids. The CDR3 sequence: CASSGPYSGYNSPLHF. DNA of the CDR3: TGTGCCAGCAGTGGACCTTATTCGGGATATAATTCACCCCTCCACTTT.

The chain joins TRBV7-2 to TRBJ1-5; TRBD1 is a possible D gene (5 bases). The CDR3 length is 15 residues. Deletions cut 7 bases from V and 3 bases from J, with 16 bases between. Germline V gene sequence: CDR1 SGHTA, CDR2 FQGNSA. CDR3 sequence (DNA): TGTGCCAGCACGTCGGGGGAGGGAATCAATCAGCCCCAGCATTTT. This translates into CASTSGEGINQPQHF.

The V call is TRBV12-5, the J call TRBJ1-1; D is ambiguous. From germline, CDR1 is LGHNT and CDR2 FRNRAP. This CDR3 is 17 amino acids long. The V end lost 0 bases, the J end lost 3 bases, and 17 bases lay between the germline ends. CDR3 protein: CASGLVLAGNWDTEAFF. CDR3 coding DNA: TGTGCTAGTGGTTTGGTACTAGCGGGCAACTGGGACACTGAAGCTTTCTTT.

The V gene is TRBV5-4, the J gene TRBJ2-1; 7 bases align to TRBD1. Trimming cost V 0 bases and J 3 bases; bases outside gene matches: 0. The CDR3 extends over 14 amino acids. Germline V gene data show CDR1 as SGHNT and CDR2 as YYREEE (reference sequence). The CDR3 bases are TGTGCCAGCAGCTTGGGGGACAGCTACAATGAGCAGTTCTTC. It encodes CASSLGDSYNEQFF.

This clone showed up just once. The chain combines TRBV29-1 with TRBJ1-2, with D uncertain. Germline loops: CDR1 SQVTM, CDR2 ANQGSEA. The CDR3 runs to 11 residues. Trimming removed 1 base from V and 6 bases from J, with 6 bases in between. The CDR3 sequence: CSVEALNGYTF. The CDR3 nucleotides are TGCAGCGTTGAAGCGTTGAATGGCTACACCTTC.

The chain couples TRBV27 to TRBJ2-3; the D gene is possibly TRBD1 (5 bases). The CDR3 has 14 residues. V lost 2 bases and J lost 4, with 10 bases in between. From germline, CDR1 is MNHEY and CDR2 SMNVEV (reference sequence). Here the CDR3 reads CASSLGAGADTQYF. Here the CDR3 DNA reads TGTGCCAGCAGTTTAGGGGCAGGAGCAGATACGCAGTATTTT.

This clone has only one observation. This chain links TRBV27 with TRBJ2-7, with 8 nucleotides matching TRBD2. This CDR3 has 15 amino acids. Germline V gives CDR1 MNHEY, CDR2 SMNVEV (reference sequence). Unmatched junction bases numbered 8, after V lost 5 bases and J lost 2 bases. CDR3 loop: CASSGHGGEPYEQYF. The CDR3 DNA is TGTGCCAGCAGTGGTCACGGGGGGGAACCCTACGAGCAGTACTTC.

This sequence joins TRBV10-3 and TRBJ2-3; TRBD2 agrees at 7 bases. The CDR3 is made up of 14 amino acids. The J segment lost 0 bases and the V segment lost 7 bases, leaving 4 bases of the junction unmatched. Germline CDR1 reads ENHRY; CDR2 reads SYGVKD. The CDR3 nucleotides read TGTGCCATCAAGCCAGCGGGGAGCACAGATACGCAGTATTTT. Translation gives CAIKPAGSTDTQYF.

The chain joins TRBV7-2 to TRBJ1-6; TRBD1 aligns across 9 bases. This CDR3 is 16 amino acids long. Germline V lookup: CDR1 SGHTA, CDR2 FQGNSA. With V trimmed by 3 bases and J by 6 bases, 6 bases remained unmatched. The CDR3 DNA sequence: TGTGCCAGCAGCTTGAATGGACAGGGGTCTAATTCACCCCTCCACTTT. This encodes CASSLNGQGSNSPLHF.

This clone was found a few times. This chain joins TRBV5-1 and TRBJ1-4; D perhaps matches TRBD1 (6 bases). Germline V gene lookup returns CDR1 SGHRS and CDR2 YFSETQ. V gave up 4 bases and J gave up 4 bases, with 17 bases separating them. The CDR3 loop spans 16 amino acids. This CDR3 reads CASSPSPGHRNEKLFF. The CDR3 region has the DNA TGCGCCAGCAGCCCCTCCCCGGGACACCGTAATGAAAAACTGTTTTTT.

The chain employs TRBV27 and TRBJ1-1; D unclear. This CDR3 contains 13 residues. The germline V gene has CDR1 MNHEY and CDR2 SMNVEV (reference sequence). V was shortened by 8 bases and J by 6 bases, with 16 bases between the two germline ends. This CDR3 reads CASSIGSFAEAFF. CDR3 DNA: TGTGCCAGCTCCATCGGGAGTTTCGCTGAAGCTTTCTTT.

The rearrangement joins TRBV12-2 to TRBJ2-1; the D call of TRBD2 is as the table states it, not checked on the DNA. TRBV12-2 has pseudogene status. CDR3 length: 15 amino acids. CDR3 nucleotide sequence: TGTGCAAGTCGCTTAGCCCACGACTTTCGGAATGAGCAGTTCTTC. This gives the protein CASRLAHDFRNEQFF.

The gene calls are TRBV5-1 and TRBJ2-7, with D unclear. V was clipped by 0 bases and J by 2 bases, with 3 bases between them. CDR3 length equals 12 residues. Germline V CDR1 and CDR2: SGHRS, YFSETQ. DNA of the CDR3: TGCGCCAGCAGCTTGGAGGCCTACGAGCAGTACTTC. It yields the protein CASSLEAYEQYF.

The chain recombines TRBV7-9 with TRBJ2-1; either TRBD1 or TRBD2 may supply D (5 bases each). V shed 0 bases and J shed 0 bases, with 9 bases lying between them. Germline CDR1 SEHNR, CDR2 FQNEAQ (reference sequence). The CDR3 is 16 amino acids. CDR3 coding DNA: TGTGCCAGCAGCTTAGCAGCAGGGAGCTCCTACAATGAGCAGTTCTTC. Amino acids: CASSLAAGSSYNEQFF.